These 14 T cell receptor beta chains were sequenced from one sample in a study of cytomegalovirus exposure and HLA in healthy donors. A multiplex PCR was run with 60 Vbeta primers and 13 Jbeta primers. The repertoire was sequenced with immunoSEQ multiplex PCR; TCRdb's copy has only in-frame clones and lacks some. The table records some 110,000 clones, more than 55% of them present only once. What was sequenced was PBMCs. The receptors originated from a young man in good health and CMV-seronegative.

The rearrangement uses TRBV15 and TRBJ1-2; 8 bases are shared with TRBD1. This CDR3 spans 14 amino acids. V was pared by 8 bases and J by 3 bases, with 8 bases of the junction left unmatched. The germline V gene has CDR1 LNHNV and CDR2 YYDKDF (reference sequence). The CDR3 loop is CATSPDRVDYGYTF. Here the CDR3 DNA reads TGTGCCACCTCCCCGGACAGGGTGGACTATGGCTACACCTTC.

The CDR3 DNA sequence: TGTGCCAGCAGTTTATCCCTCCAAGAGACCCAGTACTTC. Translated: CASSLSLQETQYF. The chain combines TRBV27 with TRBJ2-5; unclear D gene. This CDR3 has 13 amino acids. With 0 bases removed from V and 1 base from J, the gap between germline ends came to 3 bases. Per germline, CDR1 MNHEY and CDR2 SMNVEV (reference sequence).

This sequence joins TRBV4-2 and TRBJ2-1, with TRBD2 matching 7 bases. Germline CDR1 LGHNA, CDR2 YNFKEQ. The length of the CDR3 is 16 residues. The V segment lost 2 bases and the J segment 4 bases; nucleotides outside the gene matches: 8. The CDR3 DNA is TGTGCCAGCAGCCAATCAGGGCGGGGGTCGTACAATGAGCAGTTCTTC. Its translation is CASSQSGRGSYNEQFF.

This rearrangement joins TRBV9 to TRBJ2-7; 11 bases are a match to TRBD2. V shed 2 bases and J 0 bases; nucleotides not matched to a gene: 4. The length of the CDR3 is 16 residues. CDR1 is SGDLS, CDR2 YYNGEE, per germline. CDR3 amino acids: CASSVTSGGFSYEQYF. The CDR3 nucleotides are TGTGCCAGCAGCGTTACTAGCGGGGGATTCTCCTACGAGCAGTACTTC.

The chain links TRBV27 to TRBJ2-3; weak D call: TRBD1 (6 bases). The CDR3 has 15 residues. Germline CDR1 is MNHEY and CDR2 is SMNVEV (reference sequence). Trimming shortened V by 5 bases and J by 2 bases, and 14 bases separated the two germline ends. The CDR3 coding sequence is TGTGCCAGCAGTATCACAGGGCATAACACAGATACGCAGTATTTT. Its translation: CASSITGHNTDTQYF.

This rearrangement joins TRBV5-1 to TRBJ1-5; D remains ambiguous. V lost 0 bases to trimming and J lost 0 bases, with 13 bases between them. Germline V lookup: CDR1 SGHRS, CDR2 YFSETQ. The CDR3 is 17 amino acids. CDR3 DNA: TGCGCCAGCAGCTTGGGGACTGCGGGGTATAGCAATCAGCCCCAGCATTTT. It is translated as CASSLGTAGYSNQPQHF.

CDR3 in amino acids: CASSIPGQVEKLFF. The CDR3, as DNA: TGTGCCAGCAGCATCCCCGGACAGGTTGAAAAACTGTTTTTT. J is TRBJ1-4 and V is TRBV25-1; 7 bases map to TRBD1. There are 14 residues in the CDR3. CDR1 MGHDK and CDR2 SYGVNS come from the germline V gene. J was trimmed by 7 bases and V by 6 bases; bases with no gene match: 8.

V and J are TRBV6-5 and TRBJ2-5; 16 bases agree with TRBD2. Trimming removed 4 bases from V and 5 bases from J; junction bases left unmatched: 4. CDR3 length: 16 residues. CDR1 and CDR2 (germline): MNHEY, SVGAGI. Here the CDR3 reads CASSLGLAGGVETQYF. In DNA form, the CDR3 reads TGTGCCAGCAGTTTGGGACTAGCGGGGGGGGTGGAGACCCAGTACTTC.

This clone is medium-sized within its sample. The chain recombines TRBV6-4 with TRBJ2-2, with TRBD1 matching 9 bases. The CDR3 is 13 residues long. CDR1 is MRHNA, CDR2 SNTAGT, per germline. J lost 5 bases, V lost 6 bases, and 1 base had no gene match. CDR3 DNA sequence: TGTGCCAGCAGCGACAGGGGGACCGGGGAGCTGTTTTTT. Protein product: CASSDRGTGELFF.

The CDR3 reads CASSPQGTATGELFF. For the CDR3, the DNA is TGTGCCAGCAGCCCACAGGGGACGGCCACCGGGGAGCTGTTTTTT. The chain recombines TRBV5-4 with TRBJ2-2; 7 positions match TRBD1. The germline gives CDR1 SGHNT, CDR2 YYREEE (reference sequence). The CDR3 length is 15 residues. The trim removed 4 bases at V and 4 bases at J, leaving 7 bases unmatched.

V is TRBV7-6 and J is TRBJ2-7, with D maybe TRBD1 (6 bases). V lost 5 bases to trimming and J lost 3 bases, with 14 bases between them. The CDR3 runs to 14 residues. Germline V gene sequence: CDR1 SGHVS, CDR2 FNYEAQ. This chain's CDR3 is CASSRTDQNYEQYF. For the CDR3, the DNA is TGTGCCAGCAGCCGGACAGACCAAAACTACGAGCAGTACTTC. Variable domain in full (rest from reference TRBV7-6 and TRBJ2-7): GAGVSQSPRYKVTKRGQDVALRCDPISGHVSLYWYRQALGQGPEFLTYFNYEAQQDKSGLPNDRFSAERPEGSISTLTIQRTEQRDSAMYRCASSRTDQNYEQYFGPGTRLTVT.

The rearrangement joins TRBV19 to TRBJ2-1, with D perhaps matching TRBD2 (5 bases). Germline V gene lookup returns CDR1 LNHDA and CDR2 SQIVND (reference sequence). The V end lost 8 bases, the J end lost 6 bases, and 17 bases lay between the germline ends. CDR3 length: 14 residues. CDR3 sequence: CASRKLLGGNEQFF. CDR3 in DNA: TGTGCCAGTCGAAAGTTACTTGGAGGCAATGAGCAGTTCTTC.

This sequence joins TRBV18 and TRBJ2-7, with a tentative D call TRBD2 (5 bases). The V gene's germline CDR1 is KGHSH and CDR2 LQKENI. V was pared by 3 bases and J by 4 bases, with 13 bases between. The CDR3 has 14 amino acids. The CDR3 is CASSPNRDLYEQYF. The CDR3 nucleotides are TGTGCCAGCTCACCGAACCGGGATCTATACGAGCAGTACTTC.

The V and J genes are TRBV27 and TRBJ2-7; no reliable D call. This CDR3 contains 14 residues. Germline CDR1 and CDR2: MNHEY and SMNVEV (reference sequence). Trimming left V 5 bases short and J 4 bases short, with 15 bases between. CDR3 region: CASSIRERSYEQYF. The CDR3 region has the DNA TGTGCCAGCAGTATAAGAGAACGTTCTTACGAGCAGTACTTC.